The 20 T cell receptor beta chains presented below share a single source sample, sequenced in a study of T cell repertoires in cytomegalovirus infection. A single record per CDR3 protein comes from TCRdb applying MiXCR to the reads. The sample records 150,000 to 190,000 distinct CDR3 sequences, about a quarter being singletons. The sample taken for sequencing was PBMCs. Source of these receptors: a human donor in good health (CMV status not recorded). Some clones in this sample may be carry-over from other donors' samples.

This CDR3 is CASSGVARGTEAFF. DNA of the CDR3: TGTGCCAGTAGTGGGGTGGCCAGGGGCACTGAAGCTTTCTTT. V gene TRBV19 combines with J gene TRBJ1-1, with D possibly TRBD1 on 6 matching bases. Germline assignment: CDR1 LNHDA and CDR2 SQIVND (reference sequence). V was clipped by 5 bases and J by 4 bases, with 14 bases between them. The CDR3 is 14 amino acids.

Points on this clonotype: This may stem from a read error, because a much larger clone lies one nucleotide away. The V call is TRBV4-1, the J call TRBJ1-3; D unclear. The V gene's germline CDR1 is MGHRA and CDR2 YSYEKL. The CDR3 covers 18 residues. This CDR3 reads CASSQGRAVDSSGKTIYF. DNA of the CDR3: TGTGCCAGCAGCCAAGGACGAGCGGTTGATAGCTCTGGAAAAACCATATATTTT.

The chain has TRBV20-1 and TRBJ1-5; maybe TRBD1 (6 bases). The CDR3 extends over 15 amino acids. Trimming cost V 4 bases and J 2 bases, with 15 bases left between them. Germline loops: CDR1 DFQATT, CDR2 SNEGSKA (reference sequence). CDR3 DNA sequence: TGCAGTGCTACCCCCGAGGGGGAGGGCAATCAGCCCCAGCATTTT. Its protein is CSATPEGEGNQPQHF.

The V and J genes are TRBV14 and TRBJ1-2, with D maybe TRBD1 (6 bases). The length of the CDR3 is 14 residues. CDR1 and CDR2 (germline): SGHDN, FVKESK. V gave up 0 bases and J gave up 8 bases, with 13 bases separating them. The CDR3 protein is CASSQDQGPRGYTF. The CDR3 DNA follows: TGTGCCAGCAGCCAAGATCAGGGGCCGAGGGGCTACACCTTC.

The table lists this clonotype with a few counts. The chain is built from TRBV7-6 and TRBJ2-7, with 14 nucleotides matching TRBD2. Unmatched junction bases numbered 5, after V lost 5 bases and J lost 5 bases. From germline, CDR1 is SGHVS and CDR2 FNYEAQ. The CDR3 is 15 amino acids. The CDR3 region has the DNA TGTGCCAGCAGCCCGCAGGGACTAGCGGGAGACGAGCAGTACTTC. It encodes CASSPQGLAGDEQYF.

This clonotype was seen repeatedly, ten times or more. CDR3 sequence: CASSYTGTGNSPLHF. The DNA of the CDR3 is TGTGCCAGCAGCTACACCGGGACAGGAAATTCACCCCTCCACTTT. The V call is TRBV7-2, the J call TRBJ1-6; TRBD1 aligns across 8 bases. The CDR3 covers 15 residues. Germline CDR1 and CDR2: SGHTA and FQGNSA. V shed 4 bases and J 7 bases; nucleotides not matched to a gene: 6. The entire variable domain, with the rest obtained from reference TRBV7-2 and TRBJ1-6, is as follows: GAGVSQSPSNKVTEKGKDVELRCDPISGHTALYWYRQSLGQGLEFLIYFQGNSAPDKSGLPSDRFSAERTGGSVSTLTIQRTQQEDSAVYLCASSYTGTGNSPLHFGNGTRLTVT.

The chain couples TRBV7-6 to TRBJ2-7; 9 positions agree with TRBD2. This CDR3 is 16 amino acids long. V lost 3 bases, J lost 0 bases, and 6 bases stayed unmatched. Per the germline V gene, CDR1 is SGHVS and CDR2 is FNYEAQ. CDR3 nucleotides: TGTGCCAGCAGCTTCTCTAGCGGGGAAATCTCCTACGAGCAGTACTTC. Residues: CASSFSSGEISYEQYF.

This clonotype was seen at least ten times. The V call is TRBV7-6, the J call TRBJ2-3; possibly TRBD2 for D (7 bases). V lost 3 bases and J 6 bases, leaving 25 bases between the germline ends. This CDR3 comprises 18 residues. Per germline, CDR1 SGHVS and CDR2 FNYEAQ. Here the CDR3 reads CASSFSLGRGPPGDTQYF. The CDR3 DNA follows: TGTGCCAGCAGCTTCTCCCTGGGGCGGGGGCCCCCCGGCGATACGCAGTATTTT.

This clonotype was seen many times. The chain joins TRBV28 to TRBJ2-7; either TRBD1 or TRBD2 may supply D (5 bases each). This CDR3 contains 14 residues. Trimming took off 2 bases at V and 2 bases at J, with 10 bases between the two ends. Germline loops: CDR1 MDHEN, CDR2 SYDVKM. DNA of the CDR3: TGTGCCAGCAGTTTAAGGGGACCAGCCTACGAGCAGTACTTC. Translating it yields CASSLRGPAYEQYF. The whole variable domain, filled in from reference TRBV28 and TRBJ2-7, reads DVKVTQSSRYLVKRTGEKVFLECVQDMDHENMFWYRQDPGLGLRLIYFSYDVKMKEKGDIPEGYSVSREKKERFSLILESASTNQTSMYLCASSLRGPAYEQYFGPGTRLTVT.

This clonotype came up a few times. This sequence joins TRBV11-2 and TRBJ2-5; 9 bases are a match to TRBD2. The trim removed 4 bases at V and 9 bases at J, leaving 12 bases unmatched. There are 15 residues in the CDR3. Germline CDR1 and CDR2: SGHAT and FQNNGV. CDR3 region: CASSSLASGARAQYF. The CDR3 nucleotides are TGTGCCAGCAGCTCCCTAGCTAGCGGGGCCCGGGCCCAGTACTTC.

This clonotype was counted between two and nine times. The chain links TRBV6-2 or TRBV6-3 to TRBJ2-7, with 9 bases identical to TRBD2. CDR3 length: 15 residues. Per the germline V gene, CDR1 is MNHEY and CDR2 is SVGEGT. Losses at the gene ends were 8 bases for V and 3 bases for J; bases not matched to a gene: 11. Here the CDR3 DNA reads TGTGCCAGCGCCTCTGCCGGGACTAGCTTCTACGAGCAGTACTTC. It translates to CASASAGTSFYEQYF.

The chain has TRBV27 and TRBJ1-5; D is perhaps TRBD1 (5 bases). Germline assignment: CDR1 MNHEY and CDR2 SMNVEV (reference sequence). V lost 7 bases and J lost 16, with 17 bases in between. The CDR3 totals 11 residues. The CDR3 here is CASNYRSLFHF. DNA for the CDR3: TGTGCCAGCAATTACAGGAGCCTCTTCCATTTT.

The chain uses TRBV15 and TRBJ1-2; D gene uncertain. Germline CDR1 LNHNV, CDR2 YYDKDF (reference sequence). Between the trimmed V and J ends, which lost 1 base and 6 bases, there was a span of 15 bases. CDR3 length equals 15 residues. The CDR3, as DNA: TGTGCCACCAGCAGAGCCGTGGCAGTTGGACATGGCTACACCTTC. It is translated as CATSRAVAVGHGYTF.

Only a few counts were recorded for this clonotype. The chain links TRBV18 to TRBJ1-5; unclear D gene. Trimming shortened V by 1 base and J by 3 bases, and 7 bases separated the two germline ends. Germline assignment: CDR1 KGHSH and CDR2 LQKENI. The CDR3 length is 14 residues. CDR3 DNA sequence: TGTGCCAGCTCACCACAGGGCTACAATCAGCCCCAGCATTTT. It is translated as CASSPQGYNQPQHF.

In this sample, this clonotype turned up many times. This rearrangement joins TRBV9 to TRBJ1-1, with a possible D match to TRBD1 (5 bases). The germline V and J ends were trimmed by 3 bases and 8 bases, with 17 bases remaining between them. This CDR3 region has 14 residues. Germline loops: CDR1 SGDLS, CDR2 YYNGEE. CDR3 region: CASSGEQVWGEAFF. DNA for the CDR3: TGTGCCAGCAGCGGAGAACAGGTGTGGGGGGAAGCTTTCTTT.

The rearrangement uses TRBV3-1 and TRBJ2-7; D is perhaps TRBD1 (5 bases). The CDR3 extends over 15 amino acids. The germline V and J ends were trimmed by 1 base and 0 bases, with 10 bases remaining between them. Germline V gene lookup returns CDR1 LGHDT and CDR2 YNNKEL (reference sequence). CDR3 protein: CASSQADSTSYEQYF. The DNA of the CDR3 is TGTGCCAGCAGCCAAGCTGACAGTACCTCCTACGAGCAGTACTTC.

The CDR3 DNA sequence: TGCGCCAGCAGCCAAGATCTGCCAATCACCTACGAGCAGTACTTC. Its translation is CASSQDLPITYEQYF. This rearrangement joins TRBV4-1 to TRBJ2-7; D remains unclear. This CDR3 is 15 amino acids long. Trimming cost V 0 bases and J 2 bases, with 11 bases left between them. CDR1 is MGHRA and CDR2 is YSYEKL in the germline V gene.

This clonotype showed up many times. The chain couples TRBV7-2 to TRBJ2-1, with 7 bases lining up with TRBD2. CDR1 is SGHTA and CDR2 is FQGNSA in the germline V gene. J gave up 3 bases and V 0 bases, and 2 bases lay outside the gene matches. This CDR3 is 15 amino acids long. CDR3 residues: CASSLAGGFYNEQFF. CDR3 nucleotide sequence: TGTGCCAGCAGCTTAGCGGGAGGGTTCTACAATGAGCAGTTCTTC.

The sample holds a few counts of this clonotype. The CDR3 is CASSLDSGASYEQYF. CDR3 DNA: TGCGCCAGCAGCTTAGATAGCGGGGCCTCCTACGAGCAGTACTTC. This chain connects TRBV5-1 to TRBJ2-7, with 8 bases identical to TRBD2. The CDR3 extends over 15 amino acids. Germline CDR1 SGHRS, CDR2 YFSETQ. J lost 0 bases, V lost 2 bases, and 4 bases had no gene match.

The CDR3 sequence: CATSQQGTTDTQYF. The DNA of the CDR3 is TGCGCCACCTCCCAACAGGGTACGACAGATACGCAGTATTTT. The rearrangement links TRBV4-1 to TRBJ2-3; tentatively, D is TRBD1 (6 bases). The CDR3 is made up of 14 amino acids. V lost 10 bases and J lost 3, with 17 bases in between. Germline V gene lookup returns CDR1 MGHRA and CDR2 YSYEKL.